These 3 T cell receptor beta chains originate from one sample sequenced in a study of blood T cell repertoires in COVID-19. Measured with immunoSEQ multiplex PCR; TCRdb has only the in-frame clones, and not every one. The sample yields about 320,000 clones, roughly 90% seen once. Source material: peripheral blood. These receptors all stem from a woman aged 30 to 39 with COVID-19, enrolled during active disease.

The J gene is TRBJ2-7, the V gene TRBV5-1; D possibly corresponds to TRBD1 (5 bases). V was shortened by 0 bases and J by 3 bases, with 7 bases between the two germline ends. CDR1 SGHRS and CDR2 YFSETQ come from the germline V gene. This CDR3 is built from 13 residues. The CDR3 nucleotides read TGCGCCAGCAGCTTGGAGGGGTACTACGAGCAGTACTTC. It encodes CASSLEGYYEQYF.

CDR3 coding DNA: TGCGCCAGCAGCCAAACCCGGGGGGTAGGAGAAGCTTTCTTT. This gives the protein CASSQTRGVGEAFF. The rearrangement links TRBV4-1 to TRBJ1-1; D might be TRBD1 (5 bases). Germline V gene data show CDR1 as MGHRA and CDR2 as YSYEKL. V was clipped by 2 bases and J by 8 bases, with 15 bases between them. The CDR3 length is 14 residues.

This clone was seen just once. The chain joins TRBV6-1 to TRBJ2-4; tentative D call: TRBD2 (5 bases). Trimming left V 1 base short and J 11 bases short, with 9 bases between. The CDR3 covers 12 residues. The germline V gene encodes CDR1 MNHNS and CDR2 SASEGT. As DNA, the CDR3 is TGTGCCAGCAGTGAAGGAGGGCTTCTTCAGTACTTC. Its translation: CASSEGGLLQYF.